The 26 T cell receptor beta chains given below trace back to one sample, sequenced in a study of shared clonotypes between healthy human individuals. Profiled with immunoSEQ multiplex PCR; TCRdb holds only in-frame clones, not every one. The data hold approximately 1.1 million clones, with 70% to 80% observed a single time. The material sequenced was memory CD4+ T cells from PBMCs. Subset given: CD45RA-negative fraction. Source of these receptors: a young man in good health. Some clones in this sample may be carry-over from other donors' samples.

The chain couples TRBV5-8 to TRBJ2-5, with a possible D match to TRBD2 (6 bases). CDR1 SGHTS and CDR2 YDEGEE come from the germline V gene. The ends were cut back, 0 bases at V and 1 base at J, with 16 bases in the middle. The CDR3 loop spans 17 amino acids. As DNA, the CDR3 is TGTGCCAGCAGCTTGGGTGGGTCGGGAGATCCCCAAGAGACCCAGTACTTC. Protein product: CASSLGGSGDPQETQYF. The entire variable domain, with the rest obtained from reference TRBV5-8 and TRBJ2-5, is as follows: EAGVTQSPTHLIKTRGQQATLRCSPISGHTSVYWYQQALGLGLQFLLWYDEGEERNRGNFPPRFSGRQFPNYSSELNVNALELEDSALYLCASSLGGSGDPQETQYFGPGTRLLVL.

The chain combines TRBV6-6 with TRBJ1-1; TRBD1 is a possible D gene (5 bases). Trimming stripped 6 bases from V and 7 bases from J, with 15 bases between. This CDR3 has 13 amino acids. CDR1 is MNHNY, CDR2 SVGAGI, per germline (reference sequence). DNA of the CDR3: TGTGCCAGCAGCGCCCAGGGAAGGTTTGAAGCTTTCTTT. Encoded protein: CASSAQGRFEAFF.

DNA for the CDR3: TGTGCCAGCAGCCAAGATCTGGGGGCGTCTGGGGCCAACGTCCTGACTTTC. Encoded protein: CASSQDLGASGANVLTF. This chain links TRBV4-2 with TRBJ2-6; TRBD1 is a possible D gene (6 bases). The CDR3 covers 17 residues. Germline CDR1 reads LGHNA; CDR2 reads YNFKEQ. Trimming removed 0 bases from V and 1 base from J, with 10 bases in between.

J is TRBJ2-1 and V is TRBV2; the D gene is possibly TRBD1 (6 bases). V was cut by 6 bases and J by 8 bases, with 11 bases left in between. The CDR3 covers 12 residues. Germline V gene data show CDR1 as SNHLY and CDR2 as FYNNEI. This chain's CDR3 is CASRDRGDEQFF. CDR3 nucleotide sequence: TGTGCCAGCAGGGACAGAGGCGATGAGCAGTTCTTC.

The chain carries TRBV5-4 and TRBJ2-7; 8 nucleotides match TRBD1. Germline values: CDR1 SGHNT, CDR2 YYREEE (reference sequence). V lost 4 bases to trimming and J lost 6 bases; unmatched junction nucleotides: 15. The CDR3 loop spans 16 amino acids. The CDR3 coding sequence is TGTGCCAGCAGCCAGCCGTCAGGGGGCGCGTTAACCGAGCAGTACTTC. Protein: CASSQPSGGALTEQYF.

The chain joins TRBV11-2 to TRBJ2-4; D ambiguous. V gave up 6 bases and J gave up 0 bases, with 12 bases separating them. The CDR3 extends over 15 amino acids. The germline CDR1 and CDR2 sequences are SGHAT and FQNNGV. CDR3 residues: CASSSTWRAKNIQYF. The DNA for the CDR3 is TGTGCCAGCAGTTCCACCTGGAGAGCCAAAAACATTCAGTACTTC.

Comment on this clone: Other DNA sequences of this sample code for an identical CDR3. The chain couples TRBV9 to TRBJ2-7; 8 bases line up with TRBD2. The CDR3 has 15 amino acids. CDR1 SGDLS and CDR2 YYNGEE come from the germline V gene. Trimming took 4 bases from V and 3 from J; bases not matched to a gene: 9. Here the CDR3 DNA reads TGTGCCAGCAGCCCCCAAGGACTAGCCGGCTACGAGCAGTACTTC. Amino acids: CASSPQGLAGYEQYF.

Concerning this clone: The sample has other DNA sequences that encode this CDR3 too. The rearrangement uses TRBV28 and TRBJ2-7; 11 positions agree with TRBD1. With V trimmed by 2 bases and J by 3 bases, 3 bases remained unmatched. The CDR3 contains 15 residues. From germline, CDR1 is MDHEN and CDR2 SYDVKM. CDR3 bases: TGTGCCAGCAGTTTACCCGGGACAGGGGGCTACGAGCAGTACTTC. This codes for CASSLPGTGGYEQYF.

As concerns this clone: The junction departs from the called germline gene at one end, perhaps through a read error. This rearrangement joins TRBV5-1 to TRBJ1-4; TRBD1 might be the D (6 bases). Germline CDR1 SGHRS, CDR2 YFSETQ. This CDR3 has 14 amino acids. CDR3 sequence reads: CASRLGAGDEKLFF. For the CDR3, the DNA is TGCGCCAGCAGGTTGGGGGCAGGAGATGAAAAACTGTTTTTT.

The chain has TRBV9 and TRBJ2-7; the D gene could be TRBD1 or TRBD2 (5 bases each). The V gene's germline CDR1 is SGDLS and CDR2 YYNGEE. CDR3 size: 17 residues. Trimming took 0 bases from V and 3 from J, leaving 19 bases between them. CDR3 DNA: TGTGCCAGCAGCGTAGGAGGTTGGGCAGAGGGGAGCTACGAGCAGTACTTC. Encoded protein: CASSVGGWAEGSYEQYF. The complete variable domain, with remaining parts taken from reference TRBV9 and TRBJ2-7, reads DSGVTQTPKHLITATGQRVTLRCSPRSGDLSVYWYQQSLDQGLQFLIQYYNGEERAKGNILERFSAQQFPDLHSELNLSSLELGDSALYFCASSVGGWAEGSYEQYFGPGTRLTVT.

This chain connects TRBV7-9 to TRBJ2-2, with 9 bases aligning to TRBD2. The CDR3 is made up of 16 amino acids. Trimming at V came to 2 bases and at J to 4 bases, leaving 5 bases not matched to a gene. Germline V gene sequence: CDR1 SEHNR, CDR2 FQNEAQ (reference sequence). As DNA, the CDR3 is TGTGCCAGCAGCTTAAGCCGACTAGCGGTCACCGGGGAGCTGTTTTTT. Translating gives CASSLSRLAVTGELFF.

This chain joins TRBV11-2 and TRBJ2-5, with unresolved D. The CDR3 consists of 14 residues. V was clipped by 0 bases and J by 7 bases, with 12 bases between them. Germline assignment: CDR1 SGHAT and CDR2 FQNNGV. This CDR3 is CASSLDASMRTQYF. In nucleotides, the CDR3 is TGTGCCAGCAGCTTAGATGCCTCGATGAGGACCCAGTACTTC.

The J gene is TRBJ2-3, the V gene TRBV7-3, with TRBD2 matching over 8 bases. Germline CDR1 and CDR2: SGHTA and FQGTGA. The CDR3 is 16 residues long. J gave up 4 bases and V 1 base, and 7 bases lay outside the gene matches. Here the CDR3 DNA reads TGTGCCAGCAGCTTAATGCCAGCGGGAGTCTCAGATACGCAGTATTTT. It codes for CASSLMPAGVSDTQYF.

This rearrangement joins TRBV19 to TRBJ2-7; 8 positions agree with TRBD1. Per germline, CDR1 LNHDA and CDR2 SQIVND (reference sequence). V lost 5 bases and J lost 2; bases outside the gene matches: 8. The CDR3 length is 15 residues. DNA for the CDR3: TGTGCCAGTAGTTTACAGGGGGTTTCTACCTACGAGCAGTACTTC. Translating gives CASSLQGVSTYEQYF.

The CDR3 region has the DNA TGCGCCAGCAGCCAAGCGGCTCTGGGCTCTGGGGCCAACGTCCTGACTTTC. This codes for CASSQAALGSGANVLTF. This chain uses TRBV4-1 with TRBJ2-6, with D hard to call. V gave up 1 base and J gave up 0 bases, with 10 bases separating them. The CDR3 is 17 amino acids. Germline lookup yields CDR1 MGHRA and CDR2 YSYEKL.

The count of this clone is one. Other DNA sequences from this sample encode an identical CDR3 as well. The gene calls are TRBV28 and TRBJ2-5; D gene unclear. The ends were cut back, 6 bases at V and 5 bases at J, with 7 bases in the middle. The germline V gene encodes CDR1 MDHEN and CDR2 SYDVKM. CDR3 size: 11 residues. The CDR3 DNA reads as TGTGCCAGCAGCCTCCGTGAGACCCAGTACTTC. Protein product: CASSLRETQYF.

This clone was counted only a few times. The V and J genes are TRBV7-8 and TRBJ2-2; D gene unclear. CDR1 is SGHVS and CDR2 is FQNEAQ in the germline V gene. The CDR3 has 14 amino acids. Trimming took 5 bases from V and 2 from J, leaving 9 bases between them. The CDR3 region is CASSLSQNTGELFF. CDR3 nucleotide sequence: TGTGCCAGCAGCCTATCCCAAAACACCGGGGAGCTGTTTTTT.

The gene calls are TRBV5-6 and TRBJ2-1; no clear D. There are 14 residues in the CDR3. Trimming took off 0 bases at V and 9 bases at J, with 13 bases between the two ends. The germline V gene has CDR1 SGHDT and CDR2 YYEEEE. This CDR3 reads CASSLANRLIEQFF. CDR3 in DNA: TGTGCCAGCAGCTTGGCTAATAGGTTGATTGAGCAGTTCTTC. The complete variable domain, with remaining parts taken from reference TRBV5-6 and TRBJ2-1, reads DAGVTQSPTHLIKTRGQQVTLRCSPKSGHDTVSWYQQALGQGPQFIFQYYEEEERQRGNFPDRFSGHQFPNYSSELNVNALLLGDSALYLCASSLANRLIEQFFGPGTRLTVL.

The chain joins TRBV7-9 to TRBJ2-1; weak D call: TRBD1 (6 bases). The CDR3 runs 13 residues. Trimming stripped 5 bases from V and 7 bases from J, with 12 bases between. Germline CDR1 SEHNR, CDR2 FQNEAQ (reference sequence). In DNA, the CDR3 is TGTGCCAGCAGCCGAGGGGGAGCGAATGAGCAGTTCTTC. As protein: CASSRGGANEQFF.

J is TRBJ1-1 and V is TRBV27; D unresolved. The V and J ends lost 3 bases and 5 bases respectively, with 16 bases between them. The CDR3 spans 15 residues. Germline lookup yields CDR1 MNHEY and CDR2 SMNVEV (reference sequence). The CDR3 DNA follows: TGTGCCAGCAGTTTGGTTGGAGTCCGCCGGACTGAAGCTTTCTTT. Residues: CASSLVGVRRTEAFF.

The chain uses TRBV9 and TRBJ2-3; D possibly corresponds to TRBD2 (6 bases). Germline loops: CDR1 SGDLS, CDR2 YYNGEE. Between the trimmed V and J ends, which lost 0 bases and 4 bases, there was a span of 12 bases. This CDR3 is built from 15 residues. CDR3 DNA: TGTGCCAGCAGCGTAGGCCCTAGCGCCTCAGATACGCAGTATTTT. It translates to CASSVGPSASDTQYF.

The chain carries TRBV4-3 and TRBJ1-1; D call uncertain. The CDR3 has 14 amino acids. Germline V lookup: CDR1 LGHNA, CDR2 YSLEER. V gave up 0 bases and J gave up 5 bases, with 10 bases separating them. The chain's CDR3 is CASSQELRLTEAFF. DNA for the CDR3: TGCGCCAGCAGCCAAGAGTTACGGCTTACTGAAGCTTTCTTT.

The chain combines TRBV4-2 with TRBJ2-1; 8 nucleotides line up with TRBD2. V was pared by 0 bases and J by 15 bases, with 7 bases of the junction left unmatched. Germline V gene lookup returns CDR1 LGHNA and CDR2 YNFKEQ. This CDR3 has 13 residues. The CDR3: CASSQDISGNRFF. The CDR3 nucleotides are TGTGCCAGCAGCCAAGATATTAGCGGGAATCGGTTCTTC.

The chain combines TRBV30 with TRBJ2-2; D not certain. The CDR3 consists of 14 residues. V gave up 2 bases and J gave up 8 bases, with 15 bases separating them. Per germline, CDR1 GTSNPN and CDR2 SVGIG (reference sequence). CDR3 residues: CAWSRQSRQGELFF. Here the CDR3 DNA reads TGTGCCTGGAGTCGGCAATCCAGGCAAGGGGAGCTGTTTTTT.

The rearrangement uses TRBV5-1 and TRBJ1-3; D may be TRBD1 (5 bases). Germline V gene sequence: CDR1 SGHRS, CDR2 YFSETQ. The ends were cut back, 4 bases at V and 9 bases at J, with 14 bases in the middle. CDR3 length: 13 amino acids. CDR3 coding DNA: TGCGCCAGCAGCCCGCGGGGGGATGGCACCATATATTTT. It translates to CASSPRGDGTIYF.

The chain recombines TRBV6-4 with TRBJ2-1, with D possibly matching TRBD1 (6 bases). The CDR3 spans 18 residues. CDR1 and CDR2 from the germline V gene are MRHNA and SNTAGT. The ends were cut back, 5 bases at V and 7 bases at J, with 27 bases in the middle. The CDR3 DNA follows: TGTGCCAGCAGTAGAAACGCCGGACAGAGCCTGGCTGGAAATGAGCAGTTCTTC. Protein product: CASSRNAGQSLAGNEQFF.